One TCR beta chain is described in this entry. As yet, its antigen is unknown. The V end was cut by 5 bases, the J end by 2 bases, with 7 bases between. The CDR3 contains 13 residues. CDR1 is SQVTM and CDR2 is ANQGSEA in the germline V gene. The sample comes from a study of cytomegalovirus exposure and HLA in healthy donors. Study at large: Genotyping showed 75% to 90% of 398 donors falling in the Caucasian-associated ancestry cluster.

The PCR had 60 Vbeta and 13 Jbeta primers. Generated by immunoSEQ multiplex PCR, the TCRdb table keeps only in-frame clones and is missing some. This table has around 130,000 clones, about 80% appearing once. Overall study results and limits: The study assumed roughly uniform donor sequencing depth for presence/absence analyses. Rarity held for most TCR sequences, but there were some public TCRs that occurred in many donors.

The chain recombines TRBV29-1 with TRBJ2-6, with TRBD2 as a possible D gene (6 bases). Sequenced sample: PBMCs. This receptor was identified in a woman aged 40 to 50 in good health and CMV-seronegative. The DNA for the CDR3 is TGCAGCGTTACGGGGGCTGGGGCCAACGTCCTGACTTTC. Amino acid sequence: CSVTGAGANVLTF. Supplemented by reference TRBV29-1 and TRBJ2-6, the full variable domain reads SAVISQKPSRDICQRGTSLTIQCQVDSQVTMMFWYRQQPGQSLTLIATANQGSEATYESGFVIDKFPISRPNLTFSTLTVSNMSPEDSSIYLCSVTGAGANVLTFGAGSRLTVL.